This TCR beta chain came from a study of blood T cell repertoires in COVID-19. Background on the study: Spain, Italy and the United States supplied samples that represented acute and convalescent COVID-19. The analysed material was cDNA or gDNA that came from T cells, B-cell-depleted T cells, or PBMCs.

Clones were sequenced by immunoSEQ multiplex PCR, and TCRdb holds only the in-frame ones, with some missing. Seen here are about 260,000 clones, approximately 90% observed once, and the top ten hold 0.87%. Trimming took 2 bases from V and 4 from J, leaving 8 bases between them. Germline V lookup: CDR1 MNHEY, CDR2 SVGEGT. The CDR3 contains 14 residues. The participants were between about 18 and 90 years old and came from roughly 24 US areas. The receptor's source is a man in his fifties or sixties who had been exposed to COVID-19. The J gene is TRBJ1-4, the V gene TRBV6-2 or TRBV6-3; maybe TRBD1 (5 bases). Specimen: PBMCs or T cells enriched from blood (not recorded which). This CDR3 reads CASSYGRVNEKLFF. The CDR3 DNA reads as TGTGCCAGCAGTTACGGCAGGGTTAATGAAAAACTGTTTTTT.